The clone carrying this T cell receptor beta chain occurred once. What it binds is unknown. Within the sample, other DNA sequences also encode this same CDR3. The authors reverse transcribed all of the isolated RNA, so sequencing captured expressed TCRB transcripts. Generated by immunoSEQ multiplex PCR, the TCRdb table keeps only in-frame clones and is missing some. The sample shows hundreds of thousands of clones, 15% to 20% of them seen only once. The record originates from a study of beta chain features in type 1 diabetes. Whole-study results and caveats: When Type 1 diabetes patients were examined, their TCRB CDR3s proved moderately but significantly shorter in all four CD4+ subsets.

Germline V gene lookup returns CDR1 SEHNR and CDR2 FQNEAQ (reference sequence). This CDR3 comprises 15 residues. V shed 5 bases, J shed 1 base, and the junction held 4 bases outside the gene matches. Sorted CD4+ subsets: naive, central memory, regulatory, stem cell-like memory (CD45RO/CCR7/CD25/CD127/CD95/CD27 panel). The sample taken for sequencing was naive CD4+ T cells from blood. The TCR originated in a woman in her late teens or twenties in good health. This chain joins TRBV7-9 and TRBJ2-2, with 7 bases identical to TRBD1. This chain's CDR3 is CASSAGTVNTGELFF. The CDR3, as DNA: TGTGCCAGCAGCGCCGGGACAGTGAACACCGGGGAGCTGTTTTTT.